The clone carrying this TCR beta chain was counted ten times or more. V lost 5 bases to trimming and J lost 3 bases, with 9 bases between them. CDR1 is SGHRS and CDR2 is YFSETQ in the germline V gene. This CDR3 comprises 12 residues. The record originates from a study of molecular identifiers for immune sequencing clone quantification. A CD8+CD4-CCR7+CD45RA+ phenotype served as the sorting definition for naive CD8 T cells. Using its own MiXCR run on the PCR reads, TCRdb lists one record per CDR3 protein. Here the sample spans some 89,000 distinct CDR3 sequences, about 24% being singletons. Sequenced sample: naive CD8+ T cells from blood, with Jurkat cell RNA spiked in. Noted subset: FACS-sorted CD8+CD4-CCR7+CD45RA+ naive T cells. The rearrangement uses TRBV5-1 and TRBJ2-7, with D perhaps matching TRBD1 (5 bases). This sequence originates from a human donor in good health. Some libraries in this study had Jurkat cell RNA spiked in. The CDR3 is CASSSDSYEQYF. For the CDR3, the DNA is TGCGCCAGCAGTTCCGACAGCTACGAGCAGTACTTC.